This T cell receptor beta chain was recorded in a study of cytomegalovirus exposure and HLA in healthy donors. V was trimmed by 6 bases and J by 0 bases, leaving 11 bases between them. The CDR3 is 14 residues long. Germline assignment: CDR1 SNHLY and CDR2 FYNNEI. With 60 Vbeta and 13 Jbeta primers, the PCR was carried out. Sequenced by immunoSEQ multiplex PCR; TCRdb stores in-frame clones only, minus some. Among under 200,000 clones listed, roughly 80% were seen once. The sequence came from a woman aged 35 to 49 in good health and CMV-seronegative. The J gene is TRBJ1-2, the V gene TRBV2; D unresolved. What was sequenced was PBMCs. The CDR3 DNA reads TGTGCCAGCAGCCCACAGTTAGCTAACTATGGCTACACCTTC. Translated: CASSPQLANYGYTF.